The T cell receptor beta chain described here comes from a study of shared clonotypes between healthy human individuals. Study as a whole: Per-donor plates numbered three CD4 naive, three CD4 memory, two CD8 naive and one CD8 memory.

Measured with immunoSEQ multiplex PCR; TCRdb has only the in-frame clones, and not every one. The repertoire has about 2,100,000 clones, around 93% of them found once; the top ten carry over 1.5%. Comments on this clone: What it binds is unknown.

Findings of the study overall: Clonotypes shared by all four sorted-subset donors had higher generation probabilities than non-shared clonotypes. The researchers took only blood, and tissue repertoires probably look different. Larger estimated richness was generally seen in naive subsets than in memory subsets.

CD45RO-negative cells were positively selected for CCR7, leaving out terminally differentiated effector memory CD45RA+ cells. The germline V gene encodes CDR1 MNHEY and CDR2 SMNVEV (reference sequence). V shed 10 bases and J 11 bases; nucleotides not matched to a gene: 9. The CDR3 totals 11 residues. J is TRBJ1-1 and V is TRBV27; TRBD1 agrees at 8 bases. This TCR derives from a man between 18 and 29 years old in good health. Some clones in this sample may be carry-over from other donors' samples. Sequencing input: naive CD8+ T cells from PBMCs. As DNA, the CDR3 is TGTGCCACCAAGTCAGGGGGCATTGCTTTCTTT. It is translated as CATKSGGIAFF.